This T cell receptor beta chain was captured in a study of CD4 T cells in relation to SARS-CoV-2 and coronaviruses (dated by TCRdb to about 2021). As for the study more broadly: In the ViraFEST assay, PBMCs were cultured with antigen for nine to ten days, after which TCR beta CDR3s were sequenced to identify clonal expansions specific to the antigen. An HIV-1 Nef peptide pool or a culture without peptide was used as the negative reference condition. Shared crossreactive spike epitopes were mapped to their HLA restriction using patient-derived lymphoblastoid cell lines. The study assessed, at the TCR clonotype level, memory CD4+ T cell crossreactivity between SARS-CoV-2 and common cold coronavirus spike proteins. The Adaptive Biotechnologies TCR-sequencing kit was used for samples from three pre-COVID donors and for the naive versus memory experiments, whereas the other data were Illumina-based. Expansion assays from other donors in the study were sequenced with a different, Illumina-based TCR-beta assay.

The study at large found these results: Crossreactive clones showed significantly weaker SARS-CoV-2-driven expansion than monoreactive clones, consistent with antigenic imprinting. Memory CD4+ clonotypes crossrecognizing SARS-CoV-2 and at least one common cold coronavirus spike were found in roughly 59% of donors. Because no donor provided both pre-pandemic and post-infection samples, tracing the source of pre-existing responses was limited. The study was constrained by small numbers of patients and of tested TCRs. Crossreactivity analysis was centred on spike protein, so crossreactivity against other viral proteins was not assessed.

CDR1 and CDR2, per the germline V gene, are SGHTA and FQGTGA. The trim is 8 bases for V and 5 bases for J, with a gap of 16 bases between the germline ends. The CDR3 runs 14 residues from the cysteine to the phenylalanine. The read is trimmed to its CDR3 DNA, 42 bases read in frame from base 1. A remark on this clone: Its recognized antigen is unknown. No qualities accompany the bases; no much larger clone lies one base away.

CD4+ T cells from unexposed donors were collected before the COVID-19 pandemic (2011-2018). After roughly 11 days of culture, CD4+ T cells were isolated with the EasySep CD4+ T cell isolation kit. As cell numbers permitted, CD4+ T cells from unexposed donors were tested for reactivity to SARS-CoV-2 S and N and to four common cold coronavirus spike pools. Around 1.8 million PBMCs per well were cultured in IMDM with approximately 4.5% human AB serum and approximately 10 IU/ml IL-2. Half of the culture medium was replaced with fresh IL-2-containing medium on days 3 and 7. Each peptide culture condition was generally run in triplicate replicate wells. The leukapheresis product for the unexposed donors was obtained through commercial purchase. PBMCs were isolated from leukapheresis product or whole blood by Ficoll-Paque PLUS gradient centrifugation. The PBMCs went either fresh into the expansion assay or into cryopreservation at -140 degrees C. The QIAamp Micro DNA Kit was used to extract genomic DNA from the CD4+ T cells.

Library preparation was by the immunoSEQ multiplex PCR assay. The original pipeline was this. During preprocessing, nonproductive sequences were removed, along with CDR3s that did not begin with C, did not end with F or W, or were shorter than 7 amino acids. The MANAFEST web app was used to call antigen-specific clonotypes on the basis of expansion compared with the reference and with other culture wells. To be counted as positive, a clone had to show significant expansion compared with the reference culture, at an FDR below 0.05, in 2 of 3 replicate wells. For a clone to be considered positive, significant expansion relative to all other tandem wells and an odds ratio above 5 were also required. Pairwise Levenshtein distance, computed with the stringdist R package after three terminal residues were trimmed from each end, was used as the measure of CDR3 homology. In its TCRdb copy, this immuneACCESS table keeps in-frame sequences only and misses some clones. Where compared with another copy, unresolved V genes explain less than half of these, and the others have no known cause. V and J calls and clone size are as listed in that table; D and trimming were resolved from the DNA. Present in this sample are under 25,000 clones, approximately 77% of which were seen just once. The ten largest clones capture around 16% of the sample.

Sequenced: CD4+ T cells from PBMCs, cultured in vitro. The sequence came from a human donor in good health. The rearrangement combines TRBV7-3 with TRBJ2-1; the D region possibly corresponds to TRBD2 (7 bases align). The encoded CDR3 is CASGGGGSHNEQFF. The sequenced DNA is TGTGCCAGCGGAGGGGGGGGCAGCCACAATGAGCAGTTCTTC. Where the CDR3 stops, the reference TRBV7-3 and TRBJ2-1 genes take over; the full variable domain is GAGVSQTPSNKVTEKGKYVELRCDPISGHTALYWYRQSLGQGPEFLIYFQGTGAADDSGLPNDRFFAVRPEGSVSTLKIQRTERGDSAVYLCASGGGGSHNEQFFGPGTRLTVL.